A single sample gave rise to the 13 T cell receptor beta chains below, sequenced in a study of T cells in Graves' hyperthyroidism and ophthalmopathy. Authors of the study amplified TCR beta CDR3 regions from RNA transcripts. Primed by the HTBI set, a first-round RT-PCR was run on the TCR CDR3. TCRdb called the multiplex PCR reads again in MiXCR, with one record for every CDR3 protein. The data hold about 350,000 distinct CDR3 sequences, with approximately 20% observed a single time. Sample: blood. The receptors originated from a woman younger than 30 with Graves' hyperthyroidism.

The rearrangement links TRBV28 to TRBJ2-2, with D possibly called TRBD1 or TRBD2 (5 bases each). The V gene lost 6 bases and the J gene lost 6 bases, with 14 bases spanning the gap. Per germline, CDR1 MDHEN and CDR2 SYDVKM. CDR3 length: 14 amino acids. CDR3 region: CASSSIWGSGELFF. For the CDR3, the DNA is TGTGCCAGCAGCTCTATTTGGGGGTCCGGGGAGCTGTTTTTT.

This clonotype was counted ten times or more. The rearrangement joins TRBV2 to TRBJ2-2; 10 positions match TRBD1. V shed 8 bases, J shed 13 bases, and the junction held 13 bases outside the gene matches. CDR1 SNHLY and CDR2 FYNNEI come from the germline V gene. This CDR3 is built from 14 residues. The CDR3 nucleotides read TGTGCCAGCCGTAGTGACAGGGGGCTAAATAGGCTGTTTTTT. It yields the protein CASRSDRGLNRLFF.

This clonotype has ten or more counts. The chain has TRBV20-1 and TRBJ1-2; TRBD1 matches at 10 bases. The ends lost 0 bases at V and 4 bases at J; junction bases unmatched: 8. The CDR3 length is 16 residues. Germline CDR1 reads DFQATT; CDR2 reads SNEGSKA (reference sequence). CDR3 coding DNA: TGCAGTGCTAGAGATTTGGACAGGGGGAACCCCTATGGCTACACCTTC. Translation gives CSARDLDRGNPYGYTF.

The chain has TRBV6-1 and TRBJ2-2; 8 bases are shared with TRBD2. Germline-derived CDR1 and CDR2 are MNHNS and SASEGT. The CDR3 has 13 amino acids. Trimming took 10 bases from V and 1 from J; bases not matched to a gene: 2. CDR3 loop: CATAGGNTGELFF. CDR3 coding DNA: TGTGCCACGGCGGGAGGGAACACCGGGGAGCTGTTTTTT.

The V and J genes are TRBV12-3 or TRBV12-4 and TRBJ1-2; a possible D gene is TRBD1 (6 bases). V was cut by 5 bases and J by 6 bases, with 28 bases left in between. CDR3 length: 18 amino acids. CDR3 in DNA: TGTGCCAGCAGTCTCCCCAAGGGATTCAGGGGCGCCAACGATGGCTACACCTTC. It is translated as CASSLPKGFRGANDGYTF.

This clonotype was counted between two and nine times. V gene TRBV4-1 combines with J gene TRBJ2-6, with 7 nucleotides matching TRBD1. Germline V CDR1 and CDR2: MGHRA, YSYEKL. The CDR3 is 19 residues long. The V gene end was trimmed by 1 base and the J gene end by 0 bases; junction bases not matched to a gene: 9. The CDR3 loop is CASSQAPDRVYSGANVLTF. The CDR3 DNA reads as TGCGCCAGCAGCCAAGCGCCCGACAGGGTCTACTCTGGGGCCAACGTCCTGACTTTC.

The chain uses TRBV20-1 and TRBJ2-2; 9 bases agree with TRBD1. The CDR3 consists of 15 residues. Germline values: CDR1 DFQATT, CDR2 SNEGSKA (reference sequence). The V segment lost 2 bases and the J segment 3 bases; nucleotides outside the gene matches: 4. The CDR3: CSARLTGGYTGELFF. CDR3 nucleotides: TGCAGTGCTAGATTAACAGGGGGCTACACCGGGGAGCTGTTTTTT.

The table lists this clonotype with many counts. V usage is TRBV6-1 and J usage is TRBJ2-5; 7 nucleotides align to TRBD1. The junction had 5 bases not matched to a gene; V was cut back by 5 bases and J by 5 bases. The germline gives CDR1 MNHNS, CDR2 SASEGT. This CDR3 has 13 residues. DNA of the CDR3: TGTGCCAGCAGTCGACAGGGTTGGGAGACCCAGTACTTC. It is translated as CASSRQGWETQYF.

Ten or more counts support this clonotype. The genes are TRBV6-1 and TRBJ2-7; 8 bases are shared with TRBD1. The V segment lost 7 bases and the J segment 10 bases; nucleotides outside the gene matches: 21. This CDR3 region has 16 residues. Germline CDR1 MNHNS, CDR2 SASEGT. The CDR3 loop is CASTPDRGQVFLEQYF. CDR3 in DNA: TGTGCCAGCACCCCCGACAGGGGCCAGGTCTTCCTCGAACAGTACTTC.

As concerns this clonotype: The junction differs from germline at one of its ends, possibly a read error. The J gene is TRBJ2-5, the V gene TRBV12-3 or TRBV12-4; TRBD2 matches at 14 bases. CDR3 length: 18 residues. The CDR3 DNA is TGTGCCATCAGTCCCCCGGGACTAGCGGGGGTTAACCAAGAGACCCAGTACTTC. This encodes CAISPPGLAGVNQETQYF.

Ten or more counts support this clonotype. The chain has TRBV29-1 and TRBJ1-1; D is possibly TRBD1 (6 bases). V lost 5 bases and J 0 bases, leaving 10 bases between the germline ends. CDR3 length: 13 amino acids. Germline V CDR1 and CDR2: SQVTM, ANQGSEA. CDR3 protein: CSVRGDMNTEAFF. In DNA, the CDR3 is TGCAGCGTTCGAGGGGACATGAACACTGAAGCTTTCTTT.

This clonotype appeared many times. This chain connects TRBV20-1 to TRBJ1-2, with D hard to call. Deletions cut 3 bases from V and 3 bases from J, with 11 bases between. The CDR3 covers 13 residues. Germline V gene lookup returns CDR1 DFQATT and CDR2 SNEGSKA (reference sequence). CDR3 DNA sequence: TGCAGTGCTAGGACGGATTTCTACTATGGCTACACCTTC. Amino acid sequence: CSARTDFYYGYTF.

This clonotype has a count of ten or more. This chain joins TRBV20-1 and TRBJ2-5; possible D gene TRBD2, 5 bases. Germline assignment: CDR1 DFQATT and CDR2 SNEGSKA (reference sequence). The CDR3 has 13 residues. Trimming took off 0 bases at V and 3 bases at J, with 8 bases between the two ends. CDR3 DNA sequence: TGCAGTGCTAGAGACCCGAGGGAAGAGACCCAGTACTTC. Translating gives CSARDPREETQYF.